The 12 T cell receptor beta chains in this list originate from one sample, sequenced in a study. TCRdb called the RT-PCR reads again in MiXCR, with one record for every CDR3 protein. This table has about 700,000 distinct CDR3 sequences, approximately 15% appearing once. The sample was memory CD4+ T cells from blood. All receptors derive from a female donor in good health, serving as a healthy control.

This clonotype was seen a few times. CDR3 sequence reads: CASSPRSGAGGYTF. For the CDR3, the DNA is TGTGCCAGCAGCCCAAGATCAGGGGCTGGCGGCTACACCTTC. The chain combines TRBV3-1 with TRBJ1-2, with a tentative D call TRBD1 (6 bases). Trimming shortened V by 4 bases and J by 8 bases, and 17 bases separated the two germline ends. CDR3 length: 14 amino acids. Germline V CDR1 and CDR2: LGHDT, YNNKEL (reference sequence).

The chain uses TRBV7-8 and TRBJ2-3; D possibly corresponds to TRBD2 (6 bases). The CDR3 has 17 amino acids. The germline gives CDR1 SGHVS, CDR2 FQNEAQ. V was pared by 0 bases and J by 5 bases, with 18 bases between. The CDR3 region has the DNA TGTGCCAGCAGCTTAGCTTCTGGGGATCGGGGGTTAGATACGCAGTATTTT. Translating it yields CASSLASGDRGLDTQYF. Variable domain in full (rest from reference TRBV7-8 and TRBJ2-3): GAGVSQSPRYKVAKRGQDVALRCDPISGHVSLFWYQQALGQGPEFLTYFQNEAQLDKSGLPSDRFFAERPEGSVSTLKIQRTQQEDSAVYLCASSLASGDRGLDTQYFGPGTRLTVL.

Many counts were recorded for this clonotype. This sequence joins TRBV12-3 or TRBV12-4 and TRBJ2-6, with 12 nucleotides matching TRBD2. There are 15 residues in the CDR3. The ends lost 3 bases at V and 13 bases at J; junction bases unmatched: 7. The chain's CDR3 is CASSFGIGLAGVLTF. Written as DNA, the CDR3 is TGTGCCAGCAGTTTTGGGATTGGACTAGCGGGGGTCCTGACTTTC.

The V gene is TRBV6-1, the J gene TRBJ2-3; no definite D call. In germline, CDR1 is MNHNS, CDR2 SASEGT. V gave up 5 bases and J gave up 3 bases, with 15 bases separating them. CDR3 size: 15 residues. The CDR3 sequence: CASSTLGTRTDTQYF. As DNA, the CDR3 is TGTGCCAGCAGTACCTTAGGTACCCGGACAGATACGCAGTATTTT.

This clonotype was recorded at least ten times. The V and J genes are TRBV7-6 and TRBJ2-7; 8 bases are shared with TRBD1. CDR3 size: 14 residues. The V gene's germline CDR1 is SGHVS and CDR2 FNYEAQ. The V and J ends lost 4 bases and 7 bases, in that order; junction bases with no gene match: 9. DNA of the CDR3: TGTGCCAGCAGCTCCCAGGACAGGGATGGGGAGCAGTACTTC. It is translated as CASSSQDRDGEQYF.

The chain links TRBV7-2 to TRBJ2-5, with 8 nucleotides matching TRBD2. The germline gives CDR1 SGHTA, CDR2 FQGNSA. The CDR3 has 14 amino acids. Unmatched junction bases numbered 5, after V lost 3 bases and J lost 5 bases. The DNA of the CDR3 is TGTGCCAGCAGCTTCGGGGGGGCCTTGGAGACCCAGTACTTC. Residues: CASSFGGALETQYF.

This clonotype showed up just a few times. This chain links TRBV29-1 with TRBJ2-7; tentatively, D is TRBD2 (6 bases). Looked up from germline, CDR1 is SQVTM and CDR2 is ANQGSEA. The CDR3 has 11 residues. With 2 bases removed from V and 11 bases from J, the gap between germline ends came to 13 bases. As DNA, the CDR3 is TGCAGCGTTGAATCGCCTCGCGGGGAGTACTTC. Amino acid sequence: CSVESPRGEYF.

This clonotype was detected a few times. The chain links TRBV20-1 to TRBJ2-3, with unresolved D. CDR1 DFQATT and CDR2 SNEGSKA come from the germline V gene (reference sequence). The CDR3 runs to 12 residues. Between the trimmed V and J ends, which lost 5 bases and 6 bases, there was a span of 12 bases. The CDR3 sequence: CSARPPGDTQYF. The CDR3 nucleotides are TGCAGTGCTCGTCCTCCCGGGGATACGCAGTATTTT.

The rearrangement links TRBV4-2 to TRBJ2-1, with TRBD2 matching over 9 bases. Germline loops: CDR1 LGHNA, CDR2 YNFKEQ. Trimming cost V 4 bases and J 4 bases; bases outside gene matches: 8. The CDR3 is 16 residues long. The CDR3 loop reads CASSLASGEQYNEQFF. The CDR3 region has the DNA TGTGCCAGCAGCCTAGCTAGCGGGGAACAATACAATGAGCAGTTCTTC.

This clonotype showed up just a few times. The rearrangement links TRBV7-2 to TRBJ2-3; D is possibly TRBD1 or TRBD2 (5 bases each). Looked up from germline, CDR1 is SGHTA and CDR2 is FQGNSA. The CDR3 consists of 14 residues. Trimming shortened V by 4 bases and J by 2 bases, and 10 bases separated the two germline ends. CDR3 nucleotide sequence: TGTGCCAGCAGCTCGGGACGGAACACAGATACGCAGTATTTT. Amino acid sequence: CASSSGRNTDTQYF. Looking up the rest from reference TRBV7-2 and TRBJ2-3 gives the full variable domain: GAGVSQSPSNKVTEKGKDVELRCDPISGHTALYWYRQSLGQGLEFLIYFQGNSAPDKSGLPSDRFSAERTGGSVSTLTIQRTQQEDSAVYLCASSSGRNTDTQYFGPGTRLTVL.

The V gene is TRBV15, the J gene TRBJ2-1, with 8 bases matching TRBD1. The J segment lost 5 bases and the V segment lost 8 bases, leaving 14 bases of the junction unmatched. Germline V lookup: CDR1 LNHNV, CDR2 YYDKDF (reference sequence). This CDR3 comprises 16 residues. Here the CDR3 reads CATGPGQDREHNEQFF. The DNA for the CDR3 is TGTGCCACCGGCCCTGGACAGGACAGGGAACACAATGAGCAGTTCTTC. The full variable domain, completed using reference TRBV15 and TRBJ2-1, is DAMVIQNPRYQVTQFGKPVTLSCSQTLNHNVMYWYQQKSSQAPKLLFHYYDKDFNNEADTPDNFQSRRPNTSFCFLDIRSPGLGDTAMYLCATGPGQDREHNEQFFGPGTRLTVL.

This clonotype was observed a few times. The chain employs TRBV12-3 or TRBV12-4 and TRBJ1-2; tentatively, D is TRBD1 (5 bases). V was pared by 11 bases and J by 8 bases, with 21 bases between. CDR3 length equals 13 residues. This chain's CDR3 is CAGSEGLVGGYTF. In DNA, the CDR3 is TGTGCCGGGTCGGAGGGGCTAGTGGGAGGCTACACCTTC.